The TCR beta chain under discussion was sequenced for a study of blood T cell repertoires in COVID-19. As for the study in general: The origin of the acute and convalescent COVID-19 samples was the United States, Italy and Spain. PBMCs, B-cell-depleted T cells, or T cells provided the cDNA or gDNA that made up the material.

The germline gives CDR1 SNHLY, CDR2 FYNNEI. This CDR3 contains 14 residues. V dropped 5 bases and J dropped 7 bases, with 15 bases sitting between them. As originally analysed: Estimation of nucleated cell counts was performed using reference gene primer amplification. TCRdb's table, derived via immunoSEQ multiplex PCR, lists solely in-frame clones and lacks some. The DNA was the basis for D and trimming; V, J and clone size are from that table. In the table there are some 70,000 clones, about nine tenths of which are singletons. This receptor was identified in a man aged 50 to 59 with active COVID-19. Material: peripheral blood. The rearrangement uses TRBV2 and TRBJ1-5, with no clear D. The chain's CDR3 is CASSRAGSGQPQHF. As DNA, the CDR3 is TGTGCCAGCAGTCGAGCGGGGTCGGGACAGCCCCAGCATTTT.